The 29 T cell receptor beta chains below were found in one sample sequenced in a study of OX40 agonist ivuxolimab in advanced cancers. Method: immunoSEQ multiplex PCR; TCRdb's copy keeps in-frame clones and lacks some. This table has around 100,000 clones, 90% appearing once. The material sequenced was CD4+ or CD8+ T cells sorted from blood, taken in a trial of the OX40 agonist ivuxolimab. These receptors all come from an adult with an advanced solid tumor such as melanoma, head and neck, liver or kidney cancer.

The chain recombines TRBV5-6 with TRBJ2-5, with D unclear. CDR1 and CDR2 from the germline V gene are SGHDT and YYEEEE. This CDR3 is built from 13 residues. V was cut by 0 bases and J by 1 base, with 4 bases left in between. The chain's CDR3 is CASSLGLQETQYF. The CDR3 nucleotides are TGTGCCAGCAGCTTGGGGCTCCAAGAGACCCAGTACTTC. The whole variable domain, remainder taken from reference TRBV5-6 and TRBJ2-5, is DAGVTQSPTHLIKTRGQQVTLRCSPKSGHDTVSWYQQALGQGPQFIFQYYEEEERQRGNFPDRFSGHQFPNYSSELNVNALLLGDSALYLCASSLGLQETQYFGPGTRLLVL.

V usage is TRBV19 and J usage is TRBJ2-2, with D possibly matching TRBD2 (5 bases). In germline, CDR1 is LNHDA, CDR2 SQIVND (reference sequence). V lost 4 bases, J lost 5 bases, and 5 bases lay in between. This CDR3 region has 12 residues. The CDR3 here is CASSRETGELFF. In DNA, the CDR3 is TGTGCCAGTAGTAGGGAGACCGGGGAGCTGTTTTTT.

CDR3 amino acids: CASSLDPQRSDEQFF. CDR3 DNA sequence: TGTGCCAGCAGCTTAGACCCACAGCGTTCGGATGAGCAGTTCTTC. The J gene is TRBJ2-1, the V gene TRBV7-6; D gene ambiguous. The CDR3 sequence is 15 residues long. V lost 1 base to trimming and J lost 8 bases, with 15 bases between them. CDR1 and CDR2 from the germline V gene are SGHVS and FNYEAQ.

The chain links TRBV18 to TRBJ2-1; 11 nucleotides match TRBD2. V shed 4 bases and J 5 bases; nucleotides not matched to a gene: 4. There are 15 residues in the CDR3. Germline assignment: CDR1 KGHSH and CDR2 LQKENI. The CDR3 loop is CASSLGTSGNNEQFF. The CDR3 nucleotides are TGTGCCAGCTCACTCGGGACTAGCGGTAACAATGAGCAGTTCTTC.

The V gene is TRBV7-2, the J gene TRBJ2-7, with a weak D call TRBD2 (6 bases). Trimming took 5 bases from V and 8 from J, leaving 13 bases between them. Germline CDR1 is SGHTA and CDR2 is FQGNSA. The CDR3 covers 12 residues. The CDR3 DNA reads as TGTGCCAGCAGCCCGGGACTCGGCCAGCAGTACTTC. Amino acids: CASSPGLGQQYF.

The V and J genes are TRBV11-3 and TRBJ2-1; unclear D gene. CDR1 SGHNT and CDR2 YENEEA come from the germline V gene. The CDR3 is 12 amino acids. The V end was cut by 3 bases, the J end by 7 bases, with 7 bases between. The CDR3 region is CASSFTSNEQFF. The CDR3 DNA is TGTGCCAGCAGCTTTACGTCTAATGAGCAGTTCTTC. Drawing the rest from reference TRBV11-3 and TRBJ2-1, the complete variable domain is EAGVVQSPRYKIIEKKQPVAFWCNPISGHNTLYWYLQNLGQGPELLIRYENEEAVDDSQLPKDRFSAERLKGVDSTLKIQPAELGDSAVYLCASSFTSNEQFFGPGTRLTVL.

CDR3 nucleotide sequence: TGTGCCAGCAGCGAAGGAAGGGGCACTGAAGCTTTCTTT. This translates into CASSEGRGTEAFF. The chain is built from TRBV7-9 and TRBJ1-1; weak D call: TRBD1 (5 bases). This CDR3 is built from 13 residues. V was pared by 5 bases and J by 4 bases, with 11 bases between. CDR1 is SEHNR, CDR2 FQNEAQ, per germline (reference sequence).

The rearrangement links TRBV15 to TRBJ2-1; D perhaps matches TRBD1 (6 bases). Trimming left V 1 base short and J 8 bases short, with 9 bases between. This CDR3 is 13 amino acids long. Germline V gene data show CDR1 as LNHNV and CDR2 as YYDKDF (reference sequence). The DNA of the CDR3 is TGTGCCACCAGCAGAGTACAGGGTCATGAGCAGTTCTTC. Translation: CATSRVQGHEQFF.

The genes are TRBV18 and TRBJ2-7; possible D gene TRBD1, 5 bases. V was shortened by 2 bases and J by 2 bases, with 13 bases between the two germline ends. The CDR3 length is 15 residues. CDR1 KGHSH and CDR2 LQKENI come from the germline V gene. DNA for the CDR3: TGTGCCAGCTCACCATGGGGCGCTATGGCCTACGAGCAGTACTTC. This gives the protein CASSPWGAMAYEQYF. Full variable domain (rest looked up from reference TRBV18 and TRBJ2-7): NAGVMQNPRHLVRRRGQEARLRCSPMKGHSHVYWYRQLPEEGLKFMVYLQKENIIDESGMPKERFSAEFPKEGPSILRIQQVVRGDSAAYFCASSPWGAMAYEQYFGPGTRLTVT.

V is TRBV6-6 and J is TRBJ2-2; 10 nucleotides match TRBD2. Germline V gene data show CDR1 as MNHNY and CDR2 as SVGAGI (reference sequence). This CDR3 spans 16 amino acids. With 5 bases clipped from V and 5 bases from J, the junction kept 8 bases outside the gene matches. CDR3 DNA: TGTGCCAGCAGTCTAGCGGGAGTAATTTTGACCGGGGAGCTGTTTTTT. Translation gives CASSLAGVILTGELFF.

This rearrangement joins TRBV7-6 to TRBJ2-7; 8 nucleotides align to TRBD1. The CDR3 loop spans 16 amino acids. Losses at the gene ends were 2 bases for V and 3 bases for J; bases not matched to a gene: 9. Germline V CDR1 and CDR2: SGHVS, FNYEAQ. In DNA form, the CDR3 reads TGTGCCAGCAGCTTAAGTCGGTCGACAGGGGTCTACGAGCAGTACTTC. Protein: CASSLSRSTGVYEQYF.

The chain employs TRBV10-3 and TRBJ1-3; the D is unclear. The CDR3 contains 11 residues. CDR1 and CDR2 (germline): ENHRY, SYGVKD. Trimming pared 10 bases from V and 3 bases from J, leaving 7 bases between. The CDR3 coding sequence is TGTGCCACGGGAGATGGAAACACCATATATTTT. It specifies CATGDGNTIYF.

Turning to this clone: One junction end does not reproduce the germline sequence, and a read error may be involved. The gene calls are TRBV7-2 and TRBJ2-1; no reliable D call. Germline CDR1 is SGHTA and CDR2 is FQGNSA. CDR3 length equals 12 residues. CDR3 nucleotides: TGTGCCAGCAGCTTAGGCTACAGTGAGCAGTTCTTC. Translated, it gives CASSLGYSEQFF.

The chain combines TRBV7-2 with TRBJ1-1; D possibly corresponds to TRBD1 (5 bases). The CDR3 has 14 residues. V was clipped by 9 bases and J by 6 bases, with 20 bases between them. Germline loops: CDR1 SGHTA, CDR2 FQGNSA. The CDR3 is CASRDGGFIAEAFF. The CDR3 DNA is TGTGCCAGTCGAGACGGGGGTTTTATCGCTGAAGCTTTCTTT.

The rearrangement joins TRBV14 to TRBJ2-5; D tentatively reads TRBD1 or TRBD2 (5 bases each). The CDR3 is 15 residues long. Germline CDR1 SGHDN, CDR2 FVKESK. The ends were cut back, 1 base at V and 2 bases at J, with 11 bases in the middle. This CDR3 is CASSQVRGAQETQYF. In DNA, the CDR3 is TGTGCCAGCAGCCAAGTGAGAGGGGCTCAAGAGACCCAGTACTTC.

The chain has TRBV28 and TRBJ1-5; 7 nucleotides match TRBD1. J was trimmed by 6 bases and V by 7 bases; bases with no gene match: 12. The germline CDR1 and CDR2 sequences are MDHEN and SYDVKM. The CDR3 extends over 15 amino acids. CDR3 bases: TGTGCCAGCAACTTCCTAAGACAGGGCGGTCAGCCCCAGCATTTT. This codes for CASNFLRQGGQPQHF. The whole variable domain, remainder taken from reference TRBV28 and TRBJ1-5, is DVKVTQSSRYLVKRTGEKVFLECVQDMDHENMFWYRQDPGLGLRLIYFSYDVKMKEKGDIPEGYSVSREKKERFSLILESASTNQTSMYLCASNFLRQGGQPQHFGDGTRLSIL.

V usage is TRBV2 and J usage is TRBJ1-1; D gene unclear. Deletions cut 6 bases from V and 3 bases from J, with 11 bases between. This CDR3 region has 13 residues. Per germline, CDR1 SNHLY and CDR2 FYNNEI. Here the CDR3 reads CASRWGGYTEAFF. In DNA form, the CDR3 reads TGTGCCAGCAGGTGGGGAGGATACACTGAAGCTTTCTTT.

The rearrangement links TRBV9 to TRBJ2-5, with 9 bases that match TRBD1. Per germline, CDR1 SGDLS and CDR2 YYNGEE. Unmatched junction bases numbered 3, after V lost 2 bases and J lost 1 base. CDR3 length: 15 amino acids. CDR3 DNA sequence: TGTGCCAGCAGCGTGACGACAGGGGGCCAAGAGACCCAGTACTTC. Protein: CASSVTTGGQETQYF.

This chain uses TRBV9 with TRBJ2-3; the D is unclear. From germline, CDR1 is SGDLS and CDR2 YYNGEE. The V and J ends lost 4 bases and 4 bases respectively, with 13 bases between them. The CDR3 is made up of 14 amino acids. CDR3 amino acids: CASSLRPNADTQYF. In nucleotides, the CDR3 is TGTGCCAGCAGCCTCCGTCCCAATGCAGATACGCAGTATTTT.

This chain uses TRBV5-1 with TRBJ1-4; D perhaps matches TRBD1 (5 bases). Trimming removed 0 bases at V and 3 bases at J, with 9 bases between. Germline V gives CDR1 SGHRS, CDR2 YFSETQ. This CDR3 has 15 amino acids. The CDR3 is CASSLAAGSNEKLFF. The CDR3 DNA is TGCGCCAGCAGCTTGGCCGCAGGGTCTAATGAAAAACTGTTTTTT. Full variable domain (rest looked up from reference TRBV5-1 and TRBJ1-4): KAGVTQTPRYLIKTRGQQVTLSCSPISGHRSVSWYQQTPGQGLQFLFEYFSETQRNKGNFPGRFSGRQFSNSRSEMNVSTLELGDSALYLCASSLAAGSNEKLFFGSGTQLSVL.

This sequence joins TRBV7-9 and TRBJ2-2; 9 bases are a match to TRBD1. With V trimmed by 2 bases and J by 5 bases, 6 bases remained unmatched. Germline V lookup: CDR1 SEHNR, CDR2 FQNEAQ (reference sequence). The CDR3 sequence is 16 residues long. The CDR3 bases are TGTGCCAGCAGCTTACGACAGGGGGAAGGAACCGGGGAGCTGTTTTTT. This gives the protein CASSLRQGEGTGELFF.

The chain has TRBV11-2 and TRBJ1-5; weak D call: TRBD1 (6 bases). The length of the CDR3 is 15 residues. CDR1 and CDR2 from the germline V gene are SGHAT and FQNNGV. The V gene lost 5 bases and the J gene lost 7 bases, with 18 bases spanning the gap. CDR3 residues: CASSLQGGRGQPQHF. The DNA of the CDR3 is TGTGCCAGCAGCCTACAAGGGGGAAGGGGCCAGCCCCAGCATTTT.

The chain couples TRBV12-2 to TRBJ2-7; the D segment call TRBD2 is taken from the table without a DNA check. TRBV12-2 is a pseudogene segment. There are 13 residues in the CDR3. CDR3 protein: CASRARGSYEQYF. The CDR3 bases are TGTGCAAGTCGTGCTAGAGGTTCCTACGAGCAGTACTTC.

With respect to this clone: The junction and the germline gene differ at one end; a read error may be behind it. The chain uses TRBV7-3 and TRBJ2-2, with D possibly being TRBD1 (5 bases). Germline V gene data show CDR1 as SGHTA and CDR2 as FQGTGA. CDR3 length: 14 residues. The CDR3 sequence: CASSPRQDTGELFF. CDR3 in DNA: TGTGCCAGCAGCCCCCGGCAGGACACTGGGGAGCTGTTTTTT.

The V and J genes are TRBV7-9 and TRBJ1-1; D gene uncertain. The CDR3 length is 13 residues. V was trimmed by 1 base and J by 9 bases, leaving 12 bases between them. Germline V gives CDR1 SEHNR, CDR2 FQNEAQ (reference sequence). The CDR3 DNA sequence: TGTGCCAGCAGCTTAGGGTATTCCAGTAAAGCTTTCTTT. Its translation is CASSLGYSSKAFF.

The V gene is TRBV29-1, the J gene TRBJ2-7; D is uncertain. The length of the CDR3 is 13 residues. CDR1 and CDR2 from the germline V gene are SQVTM and ANQGSEA. V lost 4 bases and J 3 bases, leaving 13 bases between the germline ends. CDR3 DNA sequence: TGCAGCGTTGTGGGTATGGGGAACTACGAGCAGTACTTC. Translated: CSVVGMGNYEQYF.

The rearrangement uses TRBV27 and TRBJ1-4; TRBD1 aligns across 7 bases. Germline CDR1 MNHEY, CDR2 SMNVEV (reference sequence). With 0 bases clipped from V and 1 base from J, the junction kept 5 bases outside the gene matches. The CDR3 consists of 17 residues. The CDR3 sequence: CASSLSYRGLTNEKLFF. CDR3 sequence (DNA): TGTGCCAGCAGTTTATCGTACAGGGGCCTAACTAATGAAAAACTGTTTTTT.

The chain uses TRBV9 and TRBJ2-7; 8 nucleotides line up with TRBD2. CDR3 size: 18 residues. The germline CDR1 and CDR2 sequences are SGDLS and YYNGEE. Germline trimming cut 2 bases from V and 0 bases from J; bases unmatched to any gene: 13. The CDR3 region is CASSVGTSLVGASYEQYF. The DNA for the CDR3 is TGTGCCAGCAGCGTCGGGACTAGTCTTGTGGGAGCCTCCTACGAGCAGTACTTC. The whole variable domain, remainder taken from reference TRBV9 and TRBJ2-7, is DSGVTQTPKHLITATGQRVTLRCSPRSGDLSVYWYQQSLDQGLQFLIQYYNGEERAKGNILERFSAQQFPDLHSELNLSSLELGDSALYFCASSVGTSLVGASYEQYFGPGTRLTVT.

The V and J genes are TRBV4-2 and TRBJ2-1, with D unresolved. This CDR3 is 14 amino acids long. Trimming left V 0 bases short and J 10 bases short, with 13 bases between. CDR1 LGHNA and CDR2 YNFKEQ come from the germline V gene. The CDR3 loop is CASSQDGPQAEQFF. CDR3 nucleotides: TGTGCCAGCAGCCAAGACGGTCCGCAGGCGGAGCAGTTCTTC.